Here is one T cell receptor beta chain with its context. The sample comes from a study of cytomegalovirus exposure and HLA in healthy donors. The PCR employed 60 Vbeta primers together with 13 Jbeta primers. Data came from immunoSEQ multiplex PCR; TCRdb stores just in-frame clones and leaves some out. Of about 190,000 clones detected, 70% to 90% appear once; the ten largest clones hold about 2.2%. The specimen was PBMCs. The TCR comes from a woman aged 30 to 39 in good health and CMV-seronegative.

CDR3 in DNA: TGTGCCAGTAGTACCACCGGGACAGGGGGCAATCAGCCCCAGCATTTT. Amino acids: CASSTTGTGGNQPQHF. V is TRBV19 and J is TRBJ1-5; 10 nucleotides agree with TRBD1. Trimming at V came to 4 bases and at J to 2 bases, leaving 5 bases not matched to a gene. This CDR3 contains 16 residues. Germline assignment: CDR1 LNHDA and CDR2 SQIVND (reference sequence).